The rows below give T cell receptor beta chains drawn from one sample of a study of human T cells and chemical hapten exposure. In TCRdb, the RACE reads were re-called with MiXCR into one record per CDR3 protein. The sample holds over 100,000 distinct CDR3 sequences; approximately 9.5% are singletons and the top ten take about 2%. Sequencing input: whole blood. The receptors stem from a male donor in good health. Some clones in this sample may be carry-over from other donors' samples. Both conserved end residues are part of each CDR3. Fields, in order: D gene, clone size, J gene, V gene, CDR3 length, CDR3 protein, CDR3 DNA. A D gene is named only where the DNA matches it firmly. A row's size may be missing; if present it is once, few, many or a size class.

>NA|many|TRBJ2-3|TRBV20-1|13
CSARDNRWDTQYF
TGCAGTGCTAGAGATAATCGCTGGGATACGCAGTATTTT
>NA|few|TRBJ2-7|TRBV27|15
CASRPNGRSSYEQYF
TGTGCCAGCAGACCGAACGGCAGGAGCTCCTACGAGCAGTACTTC
>NA|few|TRBJ1-5|TRBV12-3/TRBV12-4|14
CASSLGGYGQPQHF
TGTGCCAGCAGTTTGGGGGGGTACGGTCAGCCCCAGCATTTT
>NA|many|TRBJ2-5|TRBV29-1|13
CSVERVGVETQYF
TGCAGCGTTGAGAGGGTCGGGGTGGAGACCCAGTACTTC
>NA|NA|TRBJ1-1|TRBV13|13
CASSRSPNTEAFF
TGTGCCAGCAGCCGTTCACCGAACACTGAAGCTTTCTTT
>TRBD2|NA|TRBJ2-1|TRBV11-2|15
CASSLAGAGGNEQFF
TGTGCCAGCAGCTTAGCGGGAGCGGGGGGCAATGAGCAGTTCTTC
>NA|NA|TRBJ1-5|TRBV6-6|12
CASSPENQPQHF
TGTGCCAGCAGCCCCGAGAATCAGCCCCAGCATTTT
>NA|few|TRBJ1-1|TRBV9|13
CASSVSGGTEAFF
TGTGCCAGCAGCGTAAGCGGTGGCACTGAAGCTTTCTTT
>NA|NA|TRBJ2-1|TRBV12-3/TRBV12-4|15
CASRMTSSPYNEQFF
TGTGCCAGCAGAATGACATCAAGCCCCTACAATGAGCAGTTCTTC
>NA|many|TRBJ1-2|TRBV12-3/TRBV12-4|13
CASSLAGDTGYTF
TGTGCCAGCAGTTTAGCGGGGGACACTGGCTACACCTTC
>TRBD2|many|TRBJ2-7|TRBV4-1|16
CASSPVGTSGTYEQYF
TGCGCCAGCAGCCCGGTGGGGACTAGCGGCACCTACGAGCAGTACTTC
>NA|few|TRBJ1-1|TRBV6-5|11
CASVSNTEAFF
TGTGCCAGCGTATCGAACACTGAAGCTTTCTTT
>NA|few|TRBJ1-4|TRBV7-8|13
CASSSTGTEKLFF
TGTGCCAGCAGCTCAACAGGGACTGAAAAACTGTTTTTT
>NA|NA|TRBJ1-2|TRBV5-5|15
CASSLAGGEAYGYTF
TGTGCCAGCAGCTTGGCGGGAGGGGAAGCCTATGGCTACACCTTC
>NA|few|TRBJ2-4|TRBV12-2|14
CASRFPGAKNIQYF
TGTGCAAGTCGCTTCCCTGGGGCCAAAAACATTCAGTACTTC
>TRBD1|few|TRBJ2-7|TRBV6-2/TRBV6-3|13
CASSYRQGYEQYF
TGTGCCAGCAGTTACCGACAGGGCTACGAGCAGTACTTC
>NA|NA|TRBJ2-1|TRBV5-4|16
CASSWSSRSSYNEQFF
TGTGCCAGCAGCTGGTCTAGCCGGAGCTCCTACAATGAGCAGTTCTTC
>NA|many|TRBJ2-5|TRBV7-2|14
CASSLPGRQETQYF
TGTGCCAGCAGCTTGCCGGGAAGGCAAGAGACCCAGTACTTC
>TRBD2|few|TRBJ2-7|TRBV4-1|17
CASSHAGTSGRASEQYF
TGCGCCAGCAGCCATGCCGGGACTAGCGGCAGAGCTAGCGAGCAGTACTTC
>NA|NA|TRBJ1-1|TRBV6-6|14
CASSYRDPNTEAFF
TGTGCCAGCAGTTACAGGGACCCGAACACTGAAGCTTTCTTT
>TRBD1|few|TRBJ2-7|TRBV10-3|14
CATVTGGRAYEQYF
TGTGCCACCGTAACAGGGGGCAGGGCCTACGAGCAGTACTTC
>NA|few|TRBJ1-1|TRBV12-3/TRBV12-4|13
CASSPQGAGGAFF
TGTGCCAGCAGTCCCCAGGGCGCGGGGGGAGCTTTCTTT
>NA|many|TRBJ2-3|TRBV7-2|13
CASSLSGVDTQYF
TGTGCCAGCAGCTTATCGGGTGTTGATACGCAGTATTTT
>NA|few|TRBJ1-1|TRBV6-6|12
CASSPGGGEAFF
TGTGCCAGCAGCCCCGGGGGGGGGGAAGCTTTCTTT
>NA|many|TRBJ2-5|TRBV5-1|14
CASSPEGNQETQYF
TGCGCCAGCAGCCCGGAGGGGAACCAAGAGACCCAGTACTTC
>TRBD2|few|TRBJ2-3|TRBV7-3|17
CASSLTPSGGGTDTQYF
TGTGCCAGCAGCTTAACCCCTAGCGGGGGGGGCACAGATACGCAGTATTTT
>TRBD1|NA|TRBJ2-5|TRBV13|17
CARRSPGQGARKETQYF
TGTGCCAGGAGAAGTCCGGGACAGGGGGCGCGGAAAGAGACCCAGTACTTC
>TRBD1|few|TRBJ2-5|TRBV7-2|13
CASRDRGHETQYF
TGTGCCAGCCGGGACAGGGGGCACGAGACCCAGTACTTC
>NA|few|TRBJ1-5|TRBV7-2|14
CASSFTGSGQPQHF
TGTGCCAGCAGCTTTACAGGGAGCGGGCAGCCCCAGCATTTT
>NA|NA|TRBJ2-1|TRBV12-3/TRBV12-4|15
CASSLQPGIYNEQFF
TGTGCCAGCAGTCTACAACCGGGAATTTACAATGAGCAGTTCTTC